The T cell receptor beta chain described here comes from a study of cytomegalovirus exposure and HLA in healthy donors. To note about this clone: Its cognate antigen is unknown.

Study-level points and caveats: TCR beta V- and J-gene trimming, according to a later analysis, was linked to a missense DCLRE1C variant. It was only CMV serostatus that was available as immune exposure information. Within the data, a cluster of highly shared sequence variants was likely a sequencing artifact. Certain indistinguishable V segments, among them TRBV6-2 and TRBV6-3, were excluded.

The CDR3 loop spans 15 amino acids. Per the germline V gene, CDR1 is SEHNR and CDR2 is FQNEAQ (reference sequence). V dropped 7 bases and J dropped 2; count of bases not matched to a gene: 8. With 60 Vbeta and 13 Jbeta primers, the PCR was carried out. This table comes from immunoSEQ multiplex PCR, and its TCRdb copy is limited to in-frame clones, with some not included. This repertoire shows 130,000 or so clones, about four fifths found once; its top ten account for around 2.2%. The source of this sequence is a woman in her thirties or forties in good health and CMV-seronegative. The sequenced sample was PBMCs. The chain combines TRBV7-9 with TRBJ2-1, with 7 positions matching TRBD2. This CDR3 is CASNLPGGPYNEQFF. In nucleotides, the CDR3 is TGTGCCAGCAATTTACCGGGGGGACCCTACAATGAGCAGTTCTTC.